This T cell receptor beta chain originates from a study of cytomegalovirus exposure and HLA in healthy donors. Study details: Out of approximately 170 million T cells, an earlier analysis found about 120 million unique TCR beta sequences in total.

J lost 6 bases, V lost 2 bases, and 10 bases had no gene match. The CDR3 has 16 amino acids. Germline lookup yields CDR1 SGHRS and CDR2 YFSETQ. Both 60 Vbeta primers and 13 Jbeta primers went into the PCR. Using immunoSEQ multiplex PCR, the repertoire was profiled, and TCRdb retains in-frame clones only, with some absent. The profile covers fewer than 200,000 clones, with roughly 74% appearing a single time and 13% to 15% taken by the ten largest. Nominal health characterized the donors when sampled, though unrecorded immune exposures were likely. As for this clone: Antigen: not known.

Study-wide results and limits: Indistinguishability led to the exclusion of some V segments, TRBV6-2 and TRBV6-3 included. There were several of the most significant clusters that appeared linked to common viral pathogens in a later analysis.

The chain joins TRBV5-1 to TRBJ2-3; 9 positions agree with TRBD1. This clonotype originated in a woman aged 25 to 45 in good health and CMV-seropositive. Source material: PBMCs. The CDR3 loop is CASSFSKTGGRDTQYF. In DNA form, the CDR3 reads TGCGCCAGCAGCTTTTCGAAAACAGGGGGCAGGGATACGCAGTATTTT.